Reported below is one T cell receptor (beta chain). The sample comes from a study of blood T cell repertoires in COVID-19. Overall study context: Nucleic acid was either cDNA or gDNA, and it came from T cells, B-cell-depleted T cells, or PBMCs.

J lost 4 bases, V lost 3 bases, and 11 bases had no gene match. Germline assignment: CDR1 SQVTM and CDR2 ANQGSEA. CDR3 length: 16 residues. Profiling relied on immunoSEQ multiplex PCR, and the TCRdb table lists in-frame clones only, not all of them. This sample has 150,000 to 200,000 clones, with approximately 80% found just once. Sample: peripheral blood. This TCR came from a human donor in a cohort sampled during active COVID-19. This chain joins TRBV29-1 and TRBJ2-2; 7 bases map to TRBD2. In nucleotides, the CDR3 is TGCAGCGTTGAGGCCGCAACTAGCGTTGGCACCGGGGAGCTGTTTTTT. It specifies CSVEAATSVGTGELFF.